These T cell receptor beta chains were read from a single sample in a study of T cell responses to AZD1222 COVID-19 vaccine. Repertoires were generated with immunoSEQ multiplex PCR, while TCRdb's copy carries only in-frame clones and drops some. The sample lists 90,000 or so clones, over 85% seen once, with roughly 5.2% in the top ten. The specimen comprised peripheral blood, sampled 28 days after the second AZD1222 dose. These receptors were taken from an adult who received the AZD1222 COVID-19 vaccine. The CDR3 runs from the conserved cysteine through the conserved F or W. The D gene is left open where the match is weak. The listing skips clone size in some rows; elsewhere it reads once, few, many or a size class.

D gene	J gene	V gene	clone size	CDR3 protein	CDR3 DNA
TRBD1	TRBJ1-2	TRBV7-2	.	CASSLSGGQIYGYTF	TGTGCCAGCAGCCTGAGTGGGGGACAGATCTATGGCTACACCTTC
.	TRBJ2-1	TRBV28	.	CASSLGESYNEQFF	TGTGCCAGCAGTTTGGGGGAATCCTACAATGAGCAGTTCTTC
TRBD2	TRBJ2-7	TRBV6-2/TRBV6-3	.	CASSTSGAHEQYF	TGTGCCAGCAGCACAAGCGGGGCCCACGAGCAGTACTTC
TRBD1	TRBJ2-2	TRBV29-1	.	CSVPSVDRGFAGELFF	TGCAGCGTCCCCTCCGTGGACAGGGGGTTTGCCGGGGAGCTGTTTTTT
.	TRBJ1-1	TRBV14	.	CASSQGPGEAFF	TGTGCCAGCAGCCAAGGACCGGGGGAAGCTTTCTTT
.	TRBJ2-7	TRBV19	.	CASSITVGSTYEQYF	TGTGCCAGTAGTATCACAGTGGGCAGTACCTACGAGCAGTACTTC
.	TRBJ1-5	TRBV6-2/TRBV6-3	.	CASSYAGFQPQHF	TGTGCCAGCAGTTACGCGGGGTTTCAGCCCCAGCATTTT
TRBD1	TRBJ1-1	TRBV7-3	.	CASSPTLTGEAFF	TGTGCCAGCAGCCCCACTCTGACAGGGGAAGCTTTCTTT
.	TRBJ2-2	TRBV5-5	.	CASSLRLNTGELFF	TGTGCCAGCAGCTTGAGGTTGAACACCGGGGAGCTGTTTTTT
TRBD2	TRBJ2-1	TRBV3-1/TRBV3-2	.	CASSQDRGLAGAYNEQFF	TGTGCCAGCAGCCAAGATCGGGGACTAGCGGGGGCATACAATGAGCAGTTCTTC
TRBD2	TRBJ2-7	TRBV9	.	CASSLSGGPSYEQYF	TGTGCCAGCAGCCTTAGCGGGGGGCCCTCCTACGAGCAGTACTTC
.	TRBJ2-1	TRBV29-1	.	CSVEGENLVGVPYNEQFF	TGCAGCGTTGAAGGGGAGAACCTGGTGGGGGTCCCCTACAATGAGCAGTTCTTC
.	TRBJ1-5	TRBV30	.	CAWGGFATNQPQHF	TGTGCCTGGGGGGGATTCGCTACTAATCAGCCCCAGCATTTT
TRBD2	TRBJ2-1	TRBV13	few	CASSWGISGGTYNEQFF	TGTGCCAGCAGCTGGGGGATTAGCGGGGGGACTTACAATGAGCAGTTCTTC
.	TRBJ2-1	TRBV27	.	CASSFRVPFYNEQFF	TGTGCCAGCAGTTTCCGGGTCCCATTCTACAATGAGCAGTTCTTC
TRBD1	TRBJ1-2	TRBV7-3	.	CASSSTGQNYGYTF	TGTGCCAGCAGCTCCACGGGACAGAACTATGGCTACACCTTC
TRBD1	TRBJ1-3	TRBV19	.	CASSFGQGASGNTIYF	TGTGCCAGTAGTTTCGGACAGGGCGCCTCCGGAAACACCATATATTTT
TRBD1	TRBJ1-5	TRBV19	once	CASSRDRGHNQPQHF	TGTGCCAGTAGTAGAGACAGGGGTCACAATCAGCCCCAGCATTTT
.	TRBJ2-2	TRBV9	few	CASSVPGGELFF	TGTGCCAGCAGCGTACCGGGCGGGGAGCTGTTTTTT
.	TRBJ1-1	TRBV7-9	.	CASSPHMNTEAFF	TGTGCCAGCAGCCCCCATATGAACACTGAAGCTTTCTTT
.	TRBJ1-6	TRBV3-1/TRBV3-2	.	CASSQAGFNSPLHF	TGTGCCAGCAGCCAAGCGGGCTTTAATTCACCCCTCCACTTT
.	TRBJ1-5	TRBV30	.	CAWGFGWNQPQHF	TGTGCCTGGGGTTTCGGGTGGAACCAGCCCCAGCATTTT
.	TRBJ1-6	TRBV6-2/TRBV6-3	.	CASTYSNSPLHF	TGTGCCAGCACGTACTCTAATTCACCCCTCCACTTT
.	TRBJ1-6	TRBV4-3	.	CASSLQGRDSPLHF	TGCGCCAGCAGCCTACAGGGTAGGGATTCACCCCTCCACTTT
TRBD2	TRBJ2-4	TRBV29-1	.	CSVGLAGPAKNIQYF	TGCAGCGTTGGGCTAGCGGGGCCCGCCAAAAACATTCAGTACTTC
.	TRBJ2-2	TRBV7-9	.	CASSSTGTDTNTGELFF	TGTGCCAGCAGCTCCACCGGGACCGACACGAACACCGGGGAGCTGTTTTTT
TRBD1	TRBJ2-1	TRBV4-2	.	CASSQTAQGENNEQFF	TGTGCCAGCAGCCAAACGGCACAGGGGGAAAACAATGAGCAGTTCTTC
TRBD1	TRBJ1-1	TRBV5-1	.	CASSQTGAGTEAFF	TGCGCCAGCAGCCAGACAGGGGCTGGTACTGAAGCTTTCTTT
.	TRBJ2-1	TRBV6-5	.	CASSYVAGVSDEQFF	TGTGCCAGCAGTTACGTGGCAGGGGTTAGCGATGAGCAGTTCTTC
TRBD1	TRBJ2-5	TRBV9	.	CASSVEGLRGTGKGETQYF	TGTGCCAGCAGCGTAGAAGGATTGAGGGGGACAGGGAAAGGAGAGACCCAGTACTTC
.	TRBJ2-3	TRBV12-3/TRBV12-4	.	CASSLRRADTQYF	TGTGCCAGCAGTTTAAGGAGGGCAGATACGCAGTATTTT
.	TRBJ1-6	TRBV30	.	CAWSLRGQSQGRYNSPLHF	TGTGCCTGGAGTTTACGGGGACAATCTCAGGGTCGCTATAATTCACCCCTCCACTTT
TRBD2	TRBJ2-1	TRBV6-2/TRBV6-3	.	CASSYTRGGTGRQFF	TGTGCCAGCAGTTACACGCGCGGGGGGACGGGGAGGCAGTTCTTC
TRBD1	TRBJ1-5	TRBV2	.	CASSLQGALRQPQHF	TGTGCCAGCAGTTTACAGGGGGCCCTGCGTCAGCCCCAGCATTTT
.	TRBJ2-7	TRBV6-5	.	CASSYTTGNEQYF	TGTGCCAGCAGTTACACCACAGGTAACGAGCAGTACTTC
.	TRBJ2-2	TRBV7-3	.	CASSPREYTGELFF	TGTGCCAGCAGCCCCCGGGAATACACCGGGGAGCTGTTTTTT
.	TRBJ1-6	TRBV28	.	CASRGVRDSPLHF	TGTGCCAGCCGCGGGGTTCGTGATTCACCCCTCCACTTT
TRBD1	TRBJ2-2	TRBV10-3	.	CAISAGQGTGELFF	TGTGCCATCAGTGCCGGACAGGGCACCGGGGAGCTGTTTTTT
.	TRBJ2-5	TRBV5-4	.	CASSLARRGAETQYF	TGTGCCAGCAGCTTGGCCCGCCGGGGGGCTGAGACCCAGTACTTC
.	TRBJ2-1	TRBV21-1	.	CASSKEGYSYNEQFF	TGTGCCAGCAGCAAAGAGGGCTACTCCTACAATGAGCAGTTCTTC
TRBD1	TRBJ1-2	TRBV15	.	CATRGGRGPYGYTF	TGTGCCACCAGGGGGGGCAGGGGGCCCTATGGCTACACCTTC
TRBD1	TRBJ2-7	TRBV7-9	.	CASSSRTGVPNEQYF	TGTGCCAGCAGCTCGAGGACAGGGGTACCGAACGAGCAGTACTTC